This T cell receptor beta chain originates from a study of CD8 T cells in Susac syndrome. Sequencing of TCR beta was carried out in blood CD8+ and CD4+ T cells. Healthy donors constituted the controls, which were matched for age and sex. TEMRA cells were enriched by FACS, while CD8+ and CD4+ T cells were obtained through a negative isolation that was performed magnetically. The germline V gene has CDR1 MNHNS and CDR2 SASEGT. The CDR3 contains 11 residues. With 6 bases removed from V and 4 bases from J, the gap between germline ends came to 6 bases. Random hexamers served to reverse transcribe roughly 0.45 to 1 ug RNA. The immunoSEQ assay covered 54 Vbeta and 13 Jbeta segments for CDR3. TCRdb recomputed calls from the immunoSEQ multiplex PCR reads with MiXCR, one row per CDR3 protein. Altogether 70,000 or so distinct CDR3 sequences are present, approximately 95% being singletons, with the ten largest covering over 0.2%.

The sequence was obtained from a human donor in good health. Sequencing was carried out using CD8+ T cells from PBMCs. The V call is TRBV6-1, the J call TRBJ1-1; D call uncertain. The CDR3 spells CASRVFTEAFF. CDR3 coding DNA: TGTGCCAGCAGGGTATTCACTGAAGCTTTCTTT.